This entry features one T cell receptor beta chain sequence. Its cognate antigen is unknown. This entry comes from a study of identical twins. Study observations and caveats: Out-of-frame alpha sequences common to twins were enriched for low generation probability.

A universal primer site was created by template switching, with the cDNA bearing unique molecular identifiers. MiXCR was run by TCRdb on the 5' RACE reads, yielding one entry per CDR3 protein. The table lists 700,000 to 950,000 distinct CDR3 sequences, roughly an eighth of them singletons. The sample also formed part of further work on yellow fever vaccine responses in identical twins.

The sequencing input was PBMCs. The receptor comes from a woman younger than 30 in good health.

The CDR3 here is CASGVPNSPLHF. The CDR3 DNA reads as TGTGCCAGCGGCGTTCCTAATTCACCCCTCCACTTT. The rearrangement links TRBV12-3 or TRBV12-4 to TRBJ1-6; D is uncertain. The CDR3 has 12 amino acids. V shed 8 bases and J shed 6 bases, with 8 bases lying between them.